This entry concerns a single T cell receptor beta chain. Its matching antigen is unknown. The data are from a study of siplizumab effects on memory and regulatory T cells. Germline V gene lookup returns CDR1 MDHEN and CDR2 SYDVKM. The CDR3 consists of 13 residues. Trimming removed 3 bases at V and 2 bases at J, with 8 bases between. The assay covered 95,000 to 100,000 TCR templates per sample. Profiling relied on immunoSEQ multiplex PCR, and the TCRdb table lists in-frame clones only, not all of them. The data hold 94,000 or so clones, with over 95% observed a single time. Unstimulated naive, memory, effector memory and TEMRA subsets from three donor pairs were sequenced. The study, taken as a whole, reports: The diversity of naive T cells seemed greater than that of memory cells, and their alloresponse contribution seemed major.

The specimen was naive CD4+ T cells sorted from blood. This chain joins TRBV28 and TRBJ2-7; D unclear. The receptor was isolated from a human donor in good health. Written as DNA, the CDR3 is TGTGCCAGCAGTTTTTCTGTGCCCTACGAGCAGTACTTC. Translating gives CASSFSVPYEQYF.